Listed below are T cell receptor beta chains from one sample, sequenced in a study of regulatory T cells in long-lasting Graves disease. TCRdb reprocessed the multiplex PCR reads via MiXCR and lists one record per CDR3 protein. The sample yields about 520,000 distinct CDR3 sequences, more than 10% seen once. A further study also used this sample, focusing on T cells in Graves' hyperthyroidism and ophthalmopathy.

Source: peripheral blood mononuclear cells (PBMCs), taken at new diagnosis, from a patient treated with antithyroid drugs. The receptor set was obtained from a woman aged 25-40 years with Graves disease. The CDR3 runs from the conserved cysteine through the conserved F or W. The D gene is left open where the match is weak. Rows give clone size only sometimes, using once, few, many, or a class for an expanded clone.

>TRBJ2-7|many|.|TRBV6-5
TGTGCCAGCAGTTACTCAGGGCCCTCCTACGAGCAGTACTTC
CASSYSGPSYEQYF
>TRBJ2-1|.|.|TRBV20-1
TGCAGTGCTAGAGACCCTCGGGCCTACAATGAGCAGTTCTTC
CSARDPRAYNEQFF
>TRBJ2-1|.|.|TRBV20-1
TGCAGTGCTAGAGATCCCGATGCGGGTACTTCCTACAATGAGCAGTTCTTC
CSARDPDAGTSYNEQFF
>TRBJ1-1|many|TRBD1|TRBV18
TGTGCCAGCTCACAACAGACAGGGTGGAACACTGAAGCTTTCTTT
CASSQQTGWNTEAFF
>TRBJ2-3|many|.|TRBV7-2
TGTGCCAGCAGCAAAGTGGCGGGGTTCCCTAGCACAGATACGCAGTATTTT
CASSKVAGFPSTDTQYF
>TRBJ2-7|.|.|TRBV5-1
TGCGCCAGCAGCTTGGATTTTCCCCGTTCCTACGAGCAGTACTTC
CASSLDFPRSYEQYF
>TRBJ2-3|many|.|TRBV20-1
TGCAGTGCTCGCCGGCCAGGGACGGATACGCAGTATTTT
CSARRPGTDTQYF
>TRBJ2-3|few|TRBD1|TRBV10-3
TGTGCCTTCAGCCCCCGGGACAGTATAACAGATACGCAGTATTTT
CAFSPRDSITDTQYF
>TRBJ2-1|many|TRBD1|TRBV12-3/TRBV12-4
TGTGCCAGCAGTTTTCCGGGACAGGGGGCGAATGAGCAGTTCTTC
CASSFPGQGANEQFF
>TRBJ2-7|few|.|TRBV30
TGTGTCTGGAGTCCCCGGGCGGGATTCGAGCAGTACTTC
CVWSPRAGFEQYF
>TRBJ1-1|many|.|TRBV29-1
TGCAGCGTTGAAGATTACAGGGACACTGAAGCTTTCTTT
CSVEDYRDTEAFF
>TRBJ2-1|many|.|TRBV19
TGTGCCAGTAGTATAGGCGGGAAGGGGAACAATGAGCAGTTCTTC
CASSIGGKGNNEQFF
>TRBJ2-7|many|.|TRBV2
TGTGCCAGCCGACAGGCCTACGAGCAGTACTTC
CASRQAYEQYF
>TRBJ1-5|many|.|TRBV28
TGTGCCAGCAGGCCGCAGGTTAGCAATCAGCCCCAGCATTTT
CASRPQVSNQPQHF
>TRBJ2-1|many|TRBD1|TRBV28
TGTGCCAGCAGACTCGACAGGGGGAGTACCTACAATGAGCAGTTCTTC
CASRLDRGSTYNEQFF
>TRBJ2-1|few|.|TRBV9
TGTGCCAGCGGAGAATCGGGCGGTGAGCAGTTCTTC
CASGESGGEQFF
>TRBJ1-1|many|TRBD1|TRBV28
TGTGCCAGCCTTGGACAGGGGGCGACCACTGAAGCTTTCTTT
CASLGQGATTEAFF
>TRBJ1-2|few|TRBD1|TRBV6-1
TGTGCCAGCAGCAACGGACAGGCCGGTGGCTACACCTTC
CASSNGQAGGYTF
>TRBJ2-1|many|.|TRBV2
TGTGCCAGCAGCCCCGGAGGTAGCTCCTACAATGAGCAGTTCTTC
CASSPGGSSYNEQFF
>TRBJ2-2|few|.|TRBV13
TGTGCCAGCAGCGGACAATTGGGGTCCGGGGAGCTGTTTTTT
CASSGQLGSGELFF
>TRBJ1-2|many|.|TRBV6-2/TRBV6-3
TGTGCCAGCAGTGAAGCGGTCCAGGGATATGGCTACACCTTC
CASSEAVQGYGYTF
>TRBJ1-4|many|.|TRBV6-1
TGTGCCAGCAGCAGACTCGACGCGGGGCCCGAAAAACTGTTTTTT
CASSRLDAGPEKLFF